The 30 T cell receptor beta chains below come from one sample, sequenced in a study of T cell responses to AZD1222 COVID-19 vaccine. Sequencing used immunoSEQ multiplex PCR; TCRdb keeps in-frame clones, though not all of them. The table lists roughly 130,000 clones, 88% of them singletons. Sequenced material: peripheral blood, taken on day 0 of AZD1222 vaccination. The receptors here all came from an adult in good health.

The chain employs TRBV25-1 and TRBJ1-1; D gene ambiguous. Germline V gene data show CDR1 as MGHDK and CDR2 as SYGVNS. This CDR3 is 15 amino acids long. Trimming took 1 base from V and 0 from J, leaving 9 bases between them. The DNA for the CDR3 is TGTGCCAGCAGTGAATCGGGAGCAATGAACACTGAAGCTTTCTTT. This sequence encodes CASSESGAMNTEAFF.

The V gene is TRBV19, the J gene TRBJ1-2; possible D gene TRBD1, 6 bases. The V end was cut by 8 bases, the J end by 3 bases, with 13 bases between. The CDR3 has 13 residues. Per the germline V gene, CDR1 is LNHDA and CDR2 is SQIVND (reference sequence). CDR3 loop: CASDPGHYYGYTF. The CDR3 DNA reads TGTGCCAGTGACCCGGGACACTACTATGGCTACACCTTC.

The rearrangement joins TRBV29-1 to TRBJ1-1; weak D call: TRBD1 (5 bases). The ends were cut back, 4 bases at V and 0 bases at J, with 6 bases in the middle. CDR3 size: 12 residues. Germline values: CDR1 SQVTM, CDR2 ANQGSEA. This CDR3 is CSVGQLNTEAFF. The CDR3 region has the DNA TGCAGCGTTGGACAGTTGAACACTGAAGCTTTCTTT.

The chain combines TRBV3-1 (or the pseudogene TRBV3-2) with TRBJ2-4; perhaps TRBD1 as D (6 bases). Germline lookup yields CDR1 LGHDT and CDR2 YNNKEL (reference sequence). The CDR3 runs 15 residues. V lost 4 bases, J lost 7 bases, and 17 bases lay in between. The CDR3 reads CASSPLGAGRNIQYF. The CDR3 DNA follows: TGTGCCAGCAGCCCCTTGGGGGCAGGGCGGAACATTCAGTACTTC.

CDR3 sequence reads: CASSRIPFSGGPDEQFF. In DNA form, the CDR3 reads TGTGCCAGCAGTCGTATCCCATTTAGCGGGGGCCCTGATGAGCAGTTCTTC. The rearrangement links TRBV28 to TRBJ2-1; 9 bases align to TRBD2. The CDR3 totals 17 residues. Trimming cost V 5 bases and J 8 bases; bases outside gene matches: 16. Germline V gene lookup returns CDR1 MDHEN and CDR2 SYDVKM.

This clone was detected a few times. This chain joins TRBV24-1 and TRBJ2-1; no firm D call. Germline V lookup: CDR1 KGHDR, CDR2 SFDVKD. V was trimmed by 4 bases and J by 6 bases, leaving 12 bases between them. The CDR3 extends over 14 amino acids. In nucleotides, the CDR3 is TGTGCCACCAGTGACCGATTTTTTGGCAATGAGCAGTTCTTC. Its translation is CATSDRFFGNEQFF.

The rearrangement links TRBV15 to TRBJ1-4; no clear D gene. This CDR3 is 15 amino acids long. Germline CDR1 is LNHNV and CDR2 is YYDKDF (reference sequence). V shed 4 bases and J shed 10 bases, with 19 bases lying between them. The CDR3 spells CATSTRETLGRKLFF. CDR3 nucleotide sequence: TGTGCCACCAGCACAAGGGAAACCTTGGGAAGAAAACTGTTTTTT.

The CDR3 sequence is CASIPPGGETQYF. CDR3 coding DNA: TGTGCCAGCATCCCTCCGGGGGGGGAGACCCAGTACTTC. The chain employs TRBV7-9 and TRBJ2-5; 8 nucleotides line up with TRBD2. The J segment lost 5 bases and the V segment lost 7 bases, leaving 6 bases of the junction unmatched. The germline gives CDR1 SEHNR, CDR2 FQNEAQ (reference sequence). The CDR3 consists of 13 residues.

Details on this clone: Compared with germline, one end of the junction differs, possibly owing to a read error. The rearrangement joins TRBV7-2 to TRBJ2-5; 11 bases fit TRBD2. The CDR3 has 15 residues. Germline CDR1 SGHTA, CDR2 FQGNSA. The CDR3 loop is CASSLAGGSGETQYF. The CDR3 bases are TGTGCCAGCAGCCTAGCGGGGGGCTCGGGGGAGACCCAGTACTTC.

CDR3 loop: CSVSRGTSGSYNEQFF. CDR3 DNA sequence: TGCAGCGTTTCCAGGGGTACTAGCGGATCCTACAATGAGCAGTTCTTC. This rearrangement joins TRBV29-1 to TRBJ2-1; 8 bases line up with TRBD2. CDR1 SQVTM and CDR2 ANQGSEA come from the germline V gene. This CDR3 contains 16 residues. Trimming removed 5 bases from V and 1 base from J; junction bases left unmatched: 10.

The chain has TRBV18 and TRBJ2-7; a weak D match, TRBD1 (5 bases). The germline CDR1 and CDR2 sequences are KGHSH and LQKENI. V was shortened by 5 bases and J by 7 bases, with 15 bases between the two germline ends. The CDR3 runs to 13 residues. CDR3: CASSYDSRREQYF. The CDR3 coding sequence is TGTGCCAGCTCATATGACAGCCGGCGAGAGCAGTACTTC.

This clone appeared a few times. The J gene is TRBJ2-1, the V gene TRBV6-1; weak D call: TRBD1 (6 bases). The V end lost 6 bases, the J end lost 5 bases, and 20 bases lay between the germline ends. This CDR3 region has 16 residues. Germline V lookup: CDR1 MNHNS, CDR2 SASEGT. The CDR3 sequence is CASSETSGVGNNEQFF. The DNA for the CDR3 is TGTGCCAGCAGCGAAACCTCAGGGGTGGGGAACAATGAGCAGTTCTTC.

The rearrangement joins TRBV10-1 to TRBJ2-7; possibly TRBD1 or TRBD2 for D (5 bases each). V lost 0 bases and J lost 4, with 13 bases in between. This CDR3 has 15 amino acids. Germline V gives CDR1 WNHNN, CDR2 SYGVQD (reference sequence). CDR3 region: CASSESGTPGYEQYF. CDR3 nucleotides: TGCGCCAGCAGTGAGTCCGGGACCCCTGGTTACGAGCAGTACTTC.

This chain connects TRBV6-4 to TRBJ1-1, with D unresolved. V lost 4 bases to trimming and J lost 0 bases, with 6 bases between them. CDR1 MRHNA and CDR2 SNTAGT come from the germline V gene. There are 13 residues in the CDR3. CDR3 protein: CASSAGVNTEAFF. The CDR3 coding sequence is TGTGCCAGCAGTGCTGGGGTGAACACTGAAGCTTTCTTT.

CDR3: CASSQGASGSRGTDTQYF. The CDR3 DNA reads TGCGCCAGCAGCCAAGGGGCTAGCGGGAGTCGAGGCACAGATACGCAGTATTTT. V gene TRBV4-3 combines with J gene TRBJ2-3; 10 bases align to TRBD2. This CDR3 contains 18 residues. Germline V gene data show CDR1 as LGHNA and CDR2 as YSLEER. The V gene end was trimmed by 1 base and the J gene end by 1 base; junction bases not matched to a gene: 8.

The J gene is TRBJ1-2, the V gene TRBV7-2; D is possibly TRBD1 (6 bases). The length of the CDR3 is 13 residues. Between the trimmed V and J ends, which lost 4 bases and 7 bases, there was a span of 13 bases. Germline V gives CDR1 SGHTA, CDR2 FQGNSA. Written as DNA, the CDR3 is TGTGCCAGCAGCTCGGACAGTATTGGTGGCTACACCTTC. Amino acids: CASSSDSIGGYTF.

This chain uses TRBV7-9 with TRBJ2-2; possibly TRBD2 for D (6 bases). The CDR3 extends over 16 amino acids. Trimming stripped 5 bases from V and 4 bases from J, with 17 bases between. The germline V gene has CDR1 SEHNR and CDR2 FQNEAQ (reference sequence). The CDR3 reads CASSPEGRGLTGELFF. The CDR3 DNA reads as TGTGCCAGCAGCCCTGAGGGGCGGGGCCTCACCGGGGAGCTGTTTTTT.

V gene TRBV6-2 or TRBV6-3 combines with J gene TRBJ2-2; weak D call: TRBD2 (6 bases). CDR3 length equals 16 residues. Germline V gives CDR1 MNHEY, CDR2 SVGEGT. V dropped 4 bases and J dropped 9 bases, with 21 bases sitting between them. The CDR3 loop reads CASSSLGTHGSRELFF. The CDR3 bases are TGTGCCAGCAGTTCCCTGGGGACGCACGGGAGCCGGGAGCTGTTTTTT.

This chain joins TRBV2 and TRBJ2-7; TRBD2 matches 7 bases. CDR3 length equals 13 residues. Germline V gene sequence: CDR1 SNHLY, CDR2 FYNNEI. Trimming at V came to 11 bases and at J to 4 bases, leaving 11 bases not matched to a gene. The CDR3: CAASGTKPYEQYF. The CDR3 nucleotides are TGTGCCGCTTCCGGGACTAAGCCGTACGAGCAGTACTTC.

The rearrangement uses TRBV3-1 (or the pseudogene TRBV3-2) and TRBJ2-7, with 8 bases matching TRBD1. The germline CDR1 and CDR2 sequences are LGHDT and YNNKEL (reference sequence). J gave up 3 bases and V 4 bases, and 8 bases lay outside the gene matches. This CDR3 region has 15 residues. CDR3 nucleotides: TGTGCCAGCAGCCTATCCGGGACAGGACGCTACGAGCAGTACTTC. It codes for CASSLSGTGRYEQYF.

This chain's CDR3 is CASSQKSWGGDYEQYF. CDR3 nucleotides: TGTGCCAGCAGCCAAAAAAGTTGGGGGGGCGACTACGAGCAGTACTTC. This rearrangement joins TRBV14 to TRBJ2-7; possibly TRBD2 for D (7 bases). The CDR3 sequence is 16 residues long. In germline, CDR1 is SGHDN, CDR2 FVKESK. V was cut by 2 bases and J by 3 bases, with 17 bases left in between.

The chain uses TRBV7-4 and TRBJ2-7, with 7 nucleotides matching TRBD2. The J segment lost 4 bases and the V segment lost 5 bases, leaving 14 bases of the junction unmatched. Germline V CDR1 and CDR2: SGHVT, SQSDAQ. The CDR3 extends over 16 amino acids. The CDR3: CASSPWLGLLEYEQYF. For the CDR3, the DNA is TGTGCCAGCAGCCCTTGGTTGGGACTACTAGAGTACGAGCAGTACTTC.

The count of this clone is one. CDR3: CAGKGGSDYNEQFF. CDR3 DNA: TGTGCCGGGAAGGGAGGGAGCGATTACAATGAGCAGTTCTTC. The V call is TRBV6-6, the J call TRBJ2-1; 7 bases match TRBD2. This CDR3 region has 14 residues. Germline V gene lookup returns CDR1 MNHNY and CDR2 SVGAGI (reference sequence). The junction had 11 bases not matched to a gene; V was cut back by 11 bases and J by 4 bases.

This chain uses TRBV7-2 with TRBJ1-6; D gene uncertain. Trimming left V 7 bases short and J 5 bases short, with 15 bases between. This CDR3 region has 15 residues. Germline CDR1 SGHTA, CDR2 FQGNSA. CDR3 in amino acids: CASTLRGQDNSPLHF. The DNA for the CDR3 is TGTGCCAGCACCCTTAGAGGCCAGGATAATTCACCCCTCCACTTT.

The V gene is TRBV29-1, the J gene TRBJ2-3; D may be TRBD1 (6 bases). CDR1 SQVTM and CDR2 ANQGSEA come from the germline V gene. The CDR3 has 14 amino acids. V gave up 4 bases and J gave up 3 bases, with 14 bases separating them. The CDR3 bases are TGCAGCGTTGGGGGACAAGGGGCAACAGATACGCAGTATTTT. This codes for CSVGGQGATDTQYF.

The table lists this clone with a count of one. The chain has TRBV6-4 and TRBJ2-3, with 7 nucleotides matching TRBD1. The CDR3 sequence is 15 residues long. The ends lost 4 bases at V and 5 bases at J; junction bases unmatched: 9. Germline loops: CDR1 MRHNA, CDR2 SNTAGT. The CDR3 reads CASSASGTVLDTQYF. The CDR3 DNA follows: TGTGCCAGCAGTGCCTCCGGGACAGTATTAGATACGCAGTATTTT.

V is TRBV28 and J is TRBJ1-2; TRBD1 might be the D (5 bases). The CDR3 is 14 residues long. Looked up from germline, CDR1 is MDHEN and CDR2 is SYDVKM. Trimming removed 8 bases at V and 4 bases at J, with 17 bases between. CDR3: CASGSPGASYGYTF. CDR3 bases: TGTGCCAGCGGGTCCCCCGGGGCTAGCTATGGCTACACCTTC.

CDR3 residues: CASSPWTGPGELFF. CDR3 DNA: TGTGCCAGCAGCCCATGGACAGGGCCCGGGGAGCTGTTTTTT. J is TRBJ2-2 and V is TRBV4-2, with TRBD1 matching over 8 bases. Germline CDR1 reads LGHNA; CDR2 reads YNFKEQ. Trimming took 4 bases from V and 6 from J; bases not matched to a gene: 4. CDR3 length: 14 amino acids.

This clone was counted between two and nine times. The rearrangement joins TRBV6-4 to TRBJ1-2; D is possibly TRBD1 (5 bases). Germline CDR1 MRHNA, CDR2 SNTAGT. The V end lost 4 bases, the J end lost 7 bases, and 13 bases lay between the germline ends. The CDR3 loop spans 13 amino acids. CDR3 in DNA: TGTGCCAGCAGTGCCCCGGGGGGGTTTGGCTACACCTTC. Its translation is CASSAPGGFGYTF.

This chain links TRBV19 with TRBJ2-2; TRBD2 agrees at 12 bases. After removal of 3 bases from V and 4 bases from J, the junction contained 3 bases not matched to a gene. Looked up from germline, CDR1 is LNHDA and CDR2 is SQIVND (reference sequence). The CDR3 totals 16 residues. In nucleotides, the CDR3 is TGTGCCAGTAGTATTCTAGCGGGAGGGGGCACCGGGGAGCTGTTTTTT. It is translated as CASSILAGGGTGELFF.